This TCR beta chain stems from a study of control samples from healthy donors and cancer patients. The data were produced by immunoSEQ multiplex PCR, yet TCRdb's version contains in-frame clones alone and is incomplete. The sample records fewer than 95,000 clones, about 89% being singletons. V was pared by 6 bases and J by 6 bases, with 7 bases of the junction left unmatched. In germline, CDR1 is MNHEY, CDR2 SVGAGI. The CDR3 runs to 13 residues. Sequences were obtained from blood. The chain has TRBV6-5 and TRBJ2-7; 8 nucleotides align to TRBD1. The clonotype comes from a young man in good health. CDR3 DNA sequence: TGTGCCAGCAGCCCGGGACAGGCGGGCGAGCAGTACTTC. Its translation: CASSPGQAGEQYF.